The rows below give T cell receptor beta chains drawn from one sample of a study of T cells in Graves' hyperthyroidism and ophthalmopathy. TCRdb recomputed calls from the multiplex PCR reads with MiXCR, one row per CDR3 protein. The data show a few hundred thousand distinct CDR3 sequences, 16% seen once. Sample: blood. The receptor source for this set is a woman aged 40-49 years with Graves' ophthalmopathy. The CDR3 runs from the conserved cysteine through the conserved F or W. Clone size is not always given. Where it is, it says once, few, many or a class for expanded clones.

>TRBJ2-1|14|NA|TRBV2
CATEPGHRNDEQFF
>TRBJ2-5|13|many|TRBV2
CASSEERGETQYF
>TRBJ2-3|13|many|TRBV10-3
CAISEGSTDTQYF
>TRBJ2-2|15|many|TRBV2
CASSGQGADTGELFF
>TRBJ2-1|16|NA|TRBV30
CAWSVGGTSGNYEQFF
>TRBJ2-3|16|many|TRBV5-1
CASSFSFGRAGDTQYF
>TRBJ1-1|13|NA|TRBV28
CASNNRQNTEAFF
>TRBJ2-1|22|many|TRBV11-3
CASSLVKRWASGRWVGYNEQFF
>TRBJ2-7|14|many|TRBV28
CASSLLDGTYEQYF
>TRBJ2-1|15|NA|TRBV28
CASSSLTSIFGEQFF
>TRBJ2-3|15|few|TRBV7-3
CASSLGGTTTDTQYF
>TRBJ2-1|13|NA|TRBV5-1
CASSSPDANEQFF
>TRBJ2-1|14|NA|TRBV29-1
CSVEDGLYPNEQFF
>TRBJ2-5|14|many|TRBV7-9
CASSYPVVQETQYF